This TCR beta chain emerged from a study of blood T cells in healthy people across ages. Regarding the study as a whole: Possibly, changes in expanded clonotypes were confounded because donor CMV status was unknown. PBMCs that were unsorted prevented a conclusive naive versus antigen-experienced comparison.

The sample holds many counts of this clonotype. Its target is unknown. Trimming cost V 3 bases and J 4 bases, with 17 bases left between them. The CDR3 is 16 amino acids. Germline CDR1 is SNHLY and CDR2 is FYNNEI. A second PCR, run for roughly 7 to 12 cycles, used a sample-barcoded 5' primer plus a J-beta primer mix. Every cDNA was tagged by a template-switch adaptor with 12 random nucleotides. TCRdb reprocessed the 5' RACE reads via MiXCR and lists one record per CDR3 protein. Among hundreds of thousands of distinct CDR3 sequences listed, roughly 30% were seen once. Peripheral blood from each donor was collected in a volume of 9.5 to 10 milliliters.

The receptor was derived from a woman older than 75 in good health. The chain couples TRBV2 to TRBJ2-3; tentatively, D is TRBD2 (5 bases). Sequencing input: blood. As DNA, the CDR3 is TGTGCCAGCAGTGAGGAAAGATCTAGCCTCGCAGATACGCAGTATTTT. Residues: CASSEERSSLADTQYF.